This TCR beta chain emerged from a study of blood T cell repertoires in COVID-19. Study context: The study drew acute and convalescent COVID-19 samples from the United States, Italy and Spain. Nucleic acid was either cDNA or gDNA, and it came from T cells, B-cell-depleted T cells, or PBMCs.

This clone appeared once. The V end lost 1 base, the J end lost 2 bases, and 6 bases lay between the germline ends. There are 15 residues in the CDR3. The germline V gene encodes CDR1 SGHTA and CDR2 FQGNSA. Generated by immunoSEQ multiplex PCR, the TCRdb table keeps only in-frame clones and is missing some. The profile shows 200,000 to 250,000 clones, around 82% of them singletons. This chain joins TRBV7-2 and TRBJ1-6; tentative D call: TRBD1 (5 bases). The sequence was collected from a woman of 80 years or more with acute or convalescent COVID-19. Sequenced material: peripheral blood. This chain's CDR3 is CASSLETAYNSPLHF. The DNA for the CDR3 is TGTGCCAGCAGCTTAGAGACAGCCTATAATTCACCCCTCCACTTT.